This T cell receptor (beta chain) was retrieved from a study of post-analysis software for immune sequencing data. Study overall: Relapsing-remitting, secondary progressive and progressive-relapsing courses of multiple sclerosis were included.

After removal of 4 bases from V and 9 bases from J, the junction contained 6 bases not matched to a gene. The CDR3 has 12 amino acids. The germline gives CDR1 DFQATT, CDR2 SNEGSKA (reference sequence). As for this clonotype: No antigen is known for it.

Included in the TCR beta cDNA libraries were unique molecular identifiers. TCRdb used MiXCR to reprocess the PCR reads, holding one entry per CDR3 protein. The table lists hundreds of thousands of distinct CDR3 sequences, 55% to 70% of them singletons, with roughly 12% in the top ten. Findings and limits, study-wide: Controls had lower frequencies than patients of roughly five TRBV segments, which included TRBV5-6, TRBV5-1 and TRBV20-1.

The V and J genes are TRBV20-1 and TRBJ1-1; 9 nucleotides align to TRBD1. The TCR sequence derives from a girl aged 2 to 9 with multiple sclerosis. Sequences were obtained from blood. CDR3 nucleotides: TGCAGTGCTAATGTAGGACAGGGGAAAGCTTTCTTT. It encodes CSANVGQGKAFF.